The 29 T cell receptor beta chains given below trace back to one sample, sequenced in a study of T cells expressing NK-cell markers. One entry per CDR3 protein, without DNA, is what TCRdb gives after re-calling the 5' RACE reads. Here the sample table reports some 500,000 distinct CDR3 sequences. The sequenced sample consisted of blood T cells: a sorted CD56 or NKG2C T cell subset, CD4+ or CD8+ T cells, or bulk PBMC T cells (not recorded which). Receptors were obtained from a woman aged 50 to 60 in good health.

The chain recombines TRBV6-5 with TRBJ2-3. CDR1 is MNHEY and CDR2 is SVGAGI in the germline V gene. The CDR3 contains 13 residues. This chain's CDR3 is CASRTTSTDTQYF.

The rearrangement uses TRBV6-1 and TRBJ2-3; TCRdb picks TRBD2, but there is no DNA to check that call. The germline V gene encodes CDR1 MNHNS and CDR2 SASEGT. This CDR3 contains 13 residues. The CDR3 is CASNPGLTDTQYF.

The chain uses TRBV5-1 and TRBJ2-2; TCRdb lists TRBD2, though no DNA is available to test this call. CDR3 length: 17 amino acids. Germline V gene data show CDR1 as SGHRS and CDR2 as YFSETQ. Here the CDR3 reads CASSHRPRLDDTGELFF.

The chain recombines TRBV6-2 or TRBV6-3 with TRBJ2-1; absent DNA, TCRdb's TRBD2 call cannot be checked. The germline V gene encodes CDR1 MNHEY and CDR2 SVGEGT. The CDR3 contains 18 residues. The chain's CDR3 is CASRTVSGTSGRGVEQFF.

V and J are TRBV27 and TRBJ2-1; as DNA is missing, the TRBD2 call by TCRdb cannot be tested. The CDR3 consists of 16 residues. Germline loops: CDR1 MNHEY, CDR2 SMNVEV (reference sequence). This CDR3 reads CASSSLRSGRFDEQFF.

V is TRBV4-1 and J is TRBJ1-5; the D call from TCRdb, TRBD1, cannot be confirmed without DNA. There are 18 residues in the CDR3. Germline V gene lookup returns CDR1 MGHRA and CDR2 YSYEKL. The CDR3 reads CASSQGPPGLRGNQPQHF.

The rearrangement joins TRBV30 to TRBJ2-1. The CDR3 has 15 residues. Per the germline V gene, CDR1 is GTSNPN and CDR2 is SVGIG (reference sequence). The CDR3 reads CAWSVGLRYQNEQFF.

V usage is TRBV6-1 and J usage is TRBJ2-5; TCRdb lists TRBD1, though no DNA is available to test this call. The V gene's germline CDR1 is MNHNS and CDR2 SASEGT. The CDR3 sequence is 13 residues long. The CDR3 spells CASSGQSSETQYF.

The chain has TRBV20-1 and TRBJ1-5; the D call of TRBD1 rests on TCRdb alone, since no DNA is present to check it. The CDR3 is made up of 15 amino acids. In germline, CDR1 is DFQATT, CDR2 SNEGSKA (reference sequence). The CDR3 loop is CSASRGSGKNQPQHF.

The chain combines TRBV5-1 with TRBJ2-1. This CDR3 contains 14 residues. Germline values: CDR1 SGHRS, CDR2 YFSETQ. CDR3 in amino acids: CASSGGGPYNEQFF.

CDR3 residues: CASSRNRDYGYTF. The J gene is TRBJ1-2, the V gene TRBV27; checking the TCRdb D call of TRBD1 is not possible without DNA. The CDR3 is 13 amino acids. Germline V lookup: CDR1 MNHEY, CDR2 SMNVEV (reference sequence).

The rearrangement uses TRBV20-1 and TRBJ1-1; lacking DNA, the TRBD1 call made by TCRdb goes unchecked. The CDR3 extends over 13 amino acids. The germline V gene encodes CDR1 DFQATT and CDR2 SNEGSKA (reference sequence). CDR3: CSARAGVNTEAFF.

The J gene is TRBJ2-2, the V gene TRBV4-1; absent DNA, TCRdb's TRBD1 call cannot be checked. CDR3 length: 13 amino acids. Germline CDR1 reads MGHRA; CDR2 reads YSYEKL. This CDR3 is CAGGDANTGELFF.

This rearrangement joins TRBV5-1 to TRBJ2-1; the TRBD2 assignment by TCRdb is unverifiable without DNA. The CDR3 length is 17 residues. In germline, CDR1 is SGHRS, CDR2 YFSETQ. CDR3 region: CASSLGGGASSYNEQFF. Full variable domain (remainder filled in from reference TRBV5-1 and TRBJ2-1): KAGVTQTPRYLIKTRGQQVTLSCSPISGHRSVSWYQQTPGQGLQFLFEYFSETQRNKGNFPGRFSGRQFSNSRSEMNVSTLELGDSALYLCASSLGGGASSYNEQFFGPGTRLTVL.

The chain is built from TRBV5-1 and TRBJ1-2; the TCRdb call, TRBD1, lacks DNA for checking. Germline-derived CDR1 and CDR2 are SGHRS and YFSETQ. This CDR3 has 15 amino acids. CDR3 in amino acids: CASSLEQGVYYGYTF.

This chain connects TRBV12-3 or TRBV12-4 to TRBJ1-6. The CDR3 consists of 16 residues. CDR3 in amino acids: CASSLKGIFYNSPLHF.

The rearrangement links TRBV5-1 to TRBJ2-7; with no DNA, the TCRdb D assignment of TRBD1 cannot be verified. Germline values: CDR1 SGHRS, CDR2 YFSETQ. The CDR3 totals 15 residues. CDR3 amino acids: CASSPTGAGWVEQYF.

The rearrangement links TRBV5-5 to TRBJ2-1; TCRdb's D gene call, TRBD2, goes unchecked for lack of DNA. Germline CDR1 is SGHKS and CDR2 is YYEKEE (reference sequence). The CDR3 runs 12 residues. The CDR3 region is CASSSGLGEQFF. The full variable domain, with the rest looked up from reference TRBV5-5 and TRBJ2-1, is DAGVTQSPTHLIKTRGQQVTLRCSPISGHKSVSWYQQVLGQGPQFIFQYYEKEERGRGNFPDRFSARQFPNYSSELNVNALLLGDSALYLCASSSGLGEQFFGPGTRLTVL.

The chain combines TRBV4-1 with TRBJ2-2. Germline V gives CDR1 MGHRA, CDR2 YSYEKL. The CDR3 is made up of 16 amino acids. Here the CDR3 reads CASSYTRFANTGELFF.

The V gene is TRBV15, the J gene TRBJ1-4; there is no DNA to check the TCRdb D call of TRBD1. Germline lookup yields CDR1 LNHNV and CDR2 YYDKDF (reference sequence). The CDR3 totals 15 residues. CDR3 sequence reads: CATSRPGQGRQKLFF.

This sequence joins TRBV5-6 and TRBJ2-1; absent DNA, TCRdb's TRBD1 call cannot be checked. From germline, CDR1 is SGHDT and CDR2 YYEEEE. The CDR3 consists of 13 residues. The CDR3 protein is CASSHWGGGEQFF.

The chain uses TRBV20-1 and TRBJ2-1; TCRdb's assignment of TRBD2 cannot be checked, as there is no DNA. This CDR3 comprises 13 residues. Looked up from germline, CDR1 is DFQATT and CDR2 is SNEGSKA (reference sequence). This CDR3 reads CSATPGGADEQFF.

The chain is built from TRBV11-3 and TRBJ1-2. Germline V gene lookup returns CDR1 SGHNT and CDR2 YENEEA. The CDR3 has 12 amino acids. Here the CDR3 reads CASSPRSGGYTF.

The rearrangement uses TRBV7-7 and TRBJ2-1. Germline CDR1 and CDR2: SSHAT and FNYEAQ (reference sequence). The CDR3 has 15 residues. The CDR3 loop is CASSFGLAPINEQFF.

The chain joins TRBV25-1 to TRBJ2-1; TCRdb indicates TRBD2, and absent DNA this call remains unverified. Germline V lookup: CDR1 MGHDK, CDR2 SYGVNS. The CDR3 extends over 17 amino acids. The CDR3 loop reads CASSGRSGRVAYNEQFF. Combining the CDR3 with reference TRBV25-1 and TRBJ2-1 gives the whole variable domain EADIYQTPRYLVIGTGKKITLECSQTMGHDKMYWYQQDPGMELHLIHYSYGVNSTEKGDLSSESTVSRIRTEHFPLTLESARPSHTSQYLCASSGRSGRVAYNEQFFGPGTRLTVL.

The chain recombines TRBV4-1 with TRBJ2-5; TCRdb's D call, TRBD1, is unchecked because there is no DNA. The CDR3 spans 17 residues. Germline CDR1 and CDR2: MGHRA and YSYEKL. The CDR3 loop reads CASSQDRGKGAKETQYF.

V usage is TRBV6-5 and J usage is TRBJ2-7; there is no DNA to check the TCRdb D call of TRBD2. The CDR3 covers 15 residues. Germline V gene data show CDR1 as MNHEY and CDR2 as SVGAGI. CDR3 sequence: CASSYGLALTYEQYF.

This chain links TRBV5-1 with TRBJ2-7; TCRdb's D gene call, TRBD1, goes unchecked for lack of DNA. CDR3 length equals 14 residues. Germline V gene data show CDR1 as SGHRS and CDR2 as YFSETQ. The CDR3 sequence: CASSRDPKTYEQYF.

The V gene is TRBV11-3, the J gene TRBJ2-7; the TCRdb D gene call, TRBD2, has no DNA to confirm it. The CDR3 runs 14 residues. Germline CDR1 is SGHNT and CDR2 is YENEEA. The CDR3 loop reads CASSLEGEVNEQYF. Combining the CDR3 with reference TRBV11-3 and TRBJ2-7 gives the whole variable domain EAGVVQSPRYKIIEKKQPVAFWCNPISGHNTLYWYLQNLGQGPELLIRYENEEAVDDSQLPKDRFSAERLKGVDSTLKIQPAELGDSAVYLCASSLEGEVNEQYFGPGTRLTVT.